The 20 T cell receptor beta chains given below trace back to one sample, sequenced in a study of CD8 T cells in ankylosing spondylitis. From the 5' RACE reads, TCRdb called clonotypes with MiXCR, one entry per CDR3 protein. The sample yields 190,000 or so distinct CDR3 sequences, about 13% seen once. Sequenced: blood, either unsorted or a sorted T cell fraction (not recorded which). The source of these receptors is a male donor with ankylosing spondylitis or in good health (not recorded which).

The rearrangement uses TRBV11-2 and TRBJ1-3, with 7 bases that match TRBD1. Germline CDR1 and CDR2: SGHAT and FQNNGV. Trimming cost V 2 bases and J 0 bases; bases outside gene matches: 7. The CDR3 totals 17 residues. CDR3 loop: CASSLRGQQSSGNTIYF. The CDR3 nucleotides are TGTGCCAGCAGCTTAAGGGGACAGCAGAGCTCTGGAAACACCATATATTTT.

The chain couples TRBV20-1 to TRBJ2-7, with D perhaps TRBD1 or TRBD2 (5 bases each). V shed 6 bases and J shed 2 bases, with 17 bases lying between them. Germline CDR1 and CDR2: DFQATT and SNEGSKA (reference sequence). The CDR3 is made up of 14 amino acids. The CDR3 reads CSASLGQEAYEQYF. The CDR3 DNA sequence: TGCAGTGCAAGTTTGGGGCAGGAGGCCTACGAGCAGTACTTC.

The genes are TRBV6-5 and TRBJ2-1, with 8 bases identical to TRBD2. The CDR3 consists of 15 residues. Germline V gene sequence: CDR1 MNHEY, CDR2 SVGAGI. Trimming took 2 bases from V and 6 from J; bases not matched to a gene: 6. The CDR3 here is CASSYGGSGVNEQFF. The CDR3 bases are TGTGCCAGCAGTTACGGCGGTAGCGGGGTCAATGAGCAGTTCTTC.

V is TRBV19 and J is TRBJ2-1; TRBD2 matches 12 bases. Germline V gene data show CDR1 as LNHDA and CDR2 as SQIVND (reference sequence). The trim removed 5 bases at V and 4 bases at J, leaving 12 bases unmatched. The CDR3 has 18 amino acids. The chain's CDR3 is CASSPATSGRTGYNEQFF. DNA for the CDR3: TGTGCCAGTAGTCCCGCGACTAGCGGGAGAACGGGGTACAATGAGCAGTTCTTC.

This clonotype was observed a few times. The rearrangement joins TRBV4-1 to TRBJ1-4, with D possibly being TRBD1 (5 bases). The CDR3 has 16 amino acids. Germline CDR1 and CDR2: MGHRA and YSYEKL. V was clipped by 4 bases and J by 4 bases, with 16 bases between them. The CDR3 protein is CASSPTLGGYNEKLFF. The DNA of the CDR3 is TGCGCCAGCAGCCCCACACTGGGGGGTTATAATGAAAAACTGTTTTTT.

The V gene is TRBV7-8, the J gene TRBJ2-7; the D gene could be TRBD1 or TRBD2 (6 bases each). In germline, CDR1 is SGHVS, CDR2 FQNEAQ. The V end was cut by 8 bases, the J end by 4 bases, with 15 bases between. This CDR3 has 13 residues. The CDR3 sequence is CASSSGAGYEQYF. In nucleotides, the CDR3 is TGTGCCAGCTCCTCGGGGGCCGGGTACGAGCAGTACTTC.

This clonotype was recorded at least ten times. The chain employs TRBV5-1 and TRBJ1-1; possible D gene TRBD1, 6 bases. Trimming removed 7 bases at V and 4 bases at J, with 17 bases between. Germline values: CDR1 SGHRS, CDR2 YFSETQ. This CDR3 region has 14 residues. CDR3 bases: TGCGCCAGCCGCGACAGGTTTGGCAGCACTGAAGCTTTCTTT. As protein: CASRDRFGSTEAFF.

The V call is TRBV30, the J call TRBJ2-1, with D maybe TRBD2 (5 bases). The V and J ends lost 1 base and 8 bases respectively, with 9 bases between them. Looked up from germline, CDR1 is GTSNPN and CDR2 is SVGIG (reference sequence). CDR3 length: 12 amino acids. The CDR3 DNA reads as TGTGCCTGGAGTGGAGGAGCGGATGAGCAGTTCTTC. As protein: CAWSGGADEQFF. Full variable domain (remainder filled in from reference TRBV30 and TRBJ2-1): SQTIHQWPATLVQPVGSPLSLECTVEGTSNPNLYWYRQAAGRGLQLLFYSVGIGQISSEVPQNLSASRPQDRQFILSSKKLLLSDSGFYLCAWSGGADEQFFGPGTRLTVL.

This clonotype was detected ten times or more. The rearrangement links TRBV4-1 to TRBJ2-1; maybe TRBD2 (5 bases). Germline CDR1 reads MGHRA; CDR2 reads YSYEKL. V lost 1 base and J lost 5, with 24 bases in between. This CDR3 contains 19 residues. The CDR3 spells CASSQVVSILASLNNEQFF. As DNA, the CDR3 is TGCGCCAGCAGCCAAGTAGTATCGATCTTGGCTAGCCTTAACAATGAGCAGTTCTTC.

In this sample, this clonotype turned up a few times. The CDR3 region is CASSFPNSWADTQYF. CDR3 nucleotides: TGTGCCAGCAGCTTCCCCAACAGCTGGGCAGATACGCAGTATTTT. This rearrangement joins TRBV12-1 to TRBJ2-3. TRBV12-1 is classified as a pseudogene. There are 15 residues in the CDR3.

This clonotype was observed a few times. Here the CDR3 reads CASSLGGRLTDTQYF. CDR3 DNA sequence: TGTGCCAGCAGCTTAGGGGGACGACTCACAGATACGCAGTATTTT. The chain couples TRBV13 to TRBJ2-3, with D perhaps assigned TRBD1 or TRBD2 (5 bases each). The CDR3 runs to 15 residues. The V end lost 0 bases, the J end lost 2 bases, and 9 bases lay between the germline ends. Germline assignment: CDR1 PRHDT and CDR2 FYEKMQ (reference sequence).

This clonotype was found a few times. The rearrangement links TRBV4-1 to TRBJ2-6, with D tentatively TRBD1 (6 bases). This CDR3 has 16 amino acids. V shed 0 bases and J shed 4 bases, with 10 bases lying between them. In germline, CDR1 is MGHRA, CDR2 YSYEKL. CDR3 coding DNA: TGCGCCAGCAGCCAAGATGAGGGGACAGGGGCCAACGTCCTGACTTTC. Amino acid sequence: CASSQDEGTGANVLTF.

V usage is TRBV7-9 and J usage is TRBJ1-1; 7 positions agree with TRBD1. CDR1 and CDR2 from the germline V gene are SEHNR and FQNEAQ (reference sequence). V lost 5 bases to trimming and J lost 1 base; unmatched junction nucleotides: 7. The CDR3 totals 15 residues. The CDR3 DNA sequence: TGTGCCAGCAGCCCGACGGGACAGCCGAACACTGAAGCTTTCTTT. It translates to CASSPTGQPNTEAFF.

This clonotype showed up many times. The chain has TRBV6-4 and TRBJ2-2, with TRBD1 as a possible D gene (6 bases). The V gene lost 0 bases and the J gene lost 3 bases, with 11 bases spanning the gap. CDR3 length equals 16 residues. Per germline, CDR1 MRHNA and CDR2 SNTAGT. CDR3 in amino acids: CASSDSQGADTGELFF. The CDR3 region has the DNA TGTGCCAGCAGTGACTCACAGGGAGCGGACACCGGGGAGCTGTTTTTT.

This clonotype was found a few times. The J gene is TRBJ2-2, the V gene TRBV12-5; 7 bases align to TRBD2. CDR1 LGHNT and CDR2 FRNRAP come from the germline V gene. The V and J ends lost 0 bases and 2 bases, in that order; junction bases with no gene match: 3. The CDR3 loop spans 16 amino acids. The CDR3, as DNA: TGTGCTAGTGGTTTGGTAGGACTAGTAAACACCGGGGAGCTGTTTTTT. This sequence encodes CASGLVGLVNTGELFF.

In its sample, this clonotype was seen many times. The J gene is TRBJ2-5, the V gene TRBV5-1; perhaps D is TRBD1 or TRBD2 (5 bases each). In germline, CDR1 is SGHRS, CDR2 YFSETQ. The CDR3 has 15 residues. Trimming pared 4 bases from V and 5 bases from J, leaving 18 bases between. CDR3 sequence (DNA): TGCGCCAGCAGCCCCGCTGAGGGACCGAAGGAGACCCAGTACTTC. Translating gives CASSPAEGPKETQYF.

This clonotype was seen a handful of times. CDR3 bases: TGCAGTGCTAGAGGCCTCGTCGGGAACACTGAAGCTTTCTTT. This encodes CSARGLVGNTEAFF. J is TRBJ1-1 and V is TRBV20-1; D is undetermined. Trimming shortened V by 1 base and J by 1 base, and 10 bases separated the two germline ends. CDR1 and CDR2 (germline): DFQATT, SNEGSKA (reference sequence). The CDR3 spans 14 residues.

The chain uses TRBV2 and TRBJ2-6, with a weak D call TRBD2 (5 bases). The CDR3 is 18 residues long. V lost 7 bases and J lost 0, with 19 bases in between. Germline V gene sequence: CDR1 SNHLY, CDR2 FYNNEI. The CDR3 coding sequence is TGTGCCAGCACCCGCACTAGTGGGGTTAGCTCTGGGGCCAACGTCCTGACTTTC. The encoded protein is CASTRTSGVSSGANVLTF.

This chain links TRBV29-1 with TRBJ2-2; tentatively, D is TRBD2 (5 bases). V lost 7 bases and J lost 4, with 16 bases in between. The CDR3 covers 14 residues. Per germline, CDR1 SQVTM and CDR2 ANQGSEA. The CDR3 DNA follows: TGCAGCGCCCTGTCGGTCGGGGTCACCGGGGAGCTGTTTTTT. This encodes CSALSVGVTGELFF.

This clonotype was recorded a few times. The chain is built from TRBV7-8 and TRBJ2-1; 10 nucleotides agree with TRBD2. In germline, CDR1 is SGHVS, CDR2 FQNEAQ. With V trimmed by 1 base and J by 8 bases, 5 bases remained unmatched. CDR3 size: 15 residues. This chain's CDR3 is CASSLGGLAGDEQFF. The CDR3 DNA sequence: TGTGCCAGCAGCTTAGGGGGGCTAGCGGGGGATGAGCAGTTCTTC.